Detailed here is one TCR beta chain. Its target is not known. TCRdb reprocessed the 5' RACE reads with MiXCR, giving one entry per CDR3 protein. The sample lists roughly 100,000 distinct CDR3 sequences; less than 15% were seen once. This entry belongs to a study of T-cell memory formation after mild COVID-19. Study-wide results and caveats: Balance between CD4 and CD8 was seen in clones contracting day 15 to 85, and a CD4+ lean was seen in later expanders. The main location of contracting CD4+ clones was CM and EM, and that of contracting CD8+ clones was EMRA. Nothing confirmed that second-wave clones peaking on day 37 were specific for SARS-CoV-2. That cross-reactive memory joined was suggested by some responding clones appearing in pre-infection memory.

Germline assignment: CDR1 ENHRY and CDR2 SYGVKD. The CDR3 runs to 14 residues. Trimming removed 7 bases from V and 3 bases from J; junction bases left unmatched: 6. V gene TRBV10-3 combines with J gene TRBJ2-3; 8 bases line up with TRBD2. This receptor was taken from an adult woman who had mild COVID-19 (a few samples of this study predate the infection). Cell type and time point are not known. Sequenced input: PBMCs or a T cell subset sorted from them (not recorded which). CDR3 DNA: TGTGCCATCACGAGCGGGAGTTCTACAGATACGCAGTATTTT. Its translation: CAITSGSSTDTQYF.